The T cell receptor beta chain described here comes from a study of T cell clonality in common variable immunodeficiency. Findings and caveats of the study: Compared with healthy controls, CVID subjects showed increased TCRbeta clonality, mostly in about a third. Links between repertoire features and CVID complications were heterogeneity-limited. Fewer TCRbeta clones were shared among CVID subjects than controls. Fewer deletions and N-nucleotide insertions were reportedly seen in common variable immunodeficiency TCR beta sequences.

The method was immunoSEQ multiplex PCR; TCRdb's version includes in-frame clones alone and lacks a portion of them. The data show around 33,000 clones, with none appearing a single time. This clone has ten or more counts. No antigen is known for it. The missing CDR3 end, 3 residues past where the read stops, is filled in from the germline J gene. The CDR3 sequence is 16 residues long. V lost 3 bases and J lost 3; bases outside the gene matches: 8. In germline, CDR1 is SGHTA, CDR2 FQGTGA. The source material was peripheral blood mononuclear cells. This sequence joins TRBV7-3 and TRBJ1-5, with 7 nucleotides matching TRBD1. The sequence came from a human donor with common variable immunodeficiency. The part of the CDR3 DNA that was read is TGTGCCAGCAGCTTTCTAAGCCAGGGGGACAATCAGCCC. This encodes CASSFLSQGDNQP. In full, the CDR3 is CASSFLSQGDNQPQHF.